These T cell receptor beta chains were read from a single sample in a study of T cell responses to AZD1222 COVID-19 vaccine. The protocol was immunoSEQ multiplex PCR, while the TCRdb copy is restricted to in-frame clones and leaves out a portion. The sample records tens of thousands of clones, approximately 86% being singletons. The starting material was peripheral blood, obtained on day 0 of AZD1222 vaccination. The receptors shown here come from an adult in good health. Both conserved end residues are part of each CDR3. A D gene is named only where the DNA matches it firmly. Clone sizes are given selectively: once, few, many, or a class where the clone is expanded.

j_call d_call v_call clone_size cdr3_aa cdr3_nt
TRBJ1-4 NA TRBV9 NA CASSALFGNEKLFF TGTGCCAGCAGCGCCCTGTTCGGTAATGAAAAACTGTTTTTT
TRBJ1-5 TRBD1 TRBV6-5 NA CASRTGQAQPQHF TGTGCCAGCAGGACAGGGCAAGCTCAGCCCCAGCATTTT
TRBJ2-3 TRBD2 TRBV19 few CASSIEDVPGLAGASTDTQYF TGTGCCAGTAGTATAGAGGACGTTCCGGGACTAGCGGGGGCTAGCACAGATACGCAGTATTTT
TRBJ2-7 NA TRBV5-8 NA CASGVYRDTYEQYF TGTGCCAGCGGGGTCTATCGGGACACCTACGAGCAGTACTTC
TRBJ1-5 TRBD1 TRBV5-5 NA CASSLWQGANQPQHF TGTGCCAGCAGCTTGTGGCAGGGGGCCAATCAGCCCCAGCATTTT
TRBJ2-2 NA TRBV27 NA CASSYGGATGELFF TGTGCCAGCAGTTACGGGGGAGCAACCGGGGAGCTGTTTTTT
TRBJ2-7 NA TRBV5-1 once CASSFGTSYEQYF TGCGCCAGCAGCTTCGGCACGTCCTACGAGCAGTACTTC
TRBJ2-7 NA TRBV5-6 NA CASSLGSSLSYEQYF TGTGCCAGCAGCTTGGGTTCGAGTCTGAGCTACGAGCAGTACTTC
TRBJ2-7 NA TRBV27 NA CASSLSGGRNYEQYF TGTGCCAGCAGTTTATCTGGGGGAAGGAATTACGAGCAGTACTTC
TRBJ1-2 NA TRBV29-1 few CSGYSGDYGYTF TGCAGCGGATATTCAGGGGACTATGGCTACACCTTC
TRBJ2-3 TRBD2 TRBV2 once CASQGLAGHSTDTQYF TGTGCCAGCCAAGGGCTAGCGGGCCACAGCACAGATACGCAGTATTTT
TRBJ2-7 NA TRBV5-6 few CASSLNHYEQYF TGTGCCAGCAGCTTGAACCATTACGAGCAGTACTTC
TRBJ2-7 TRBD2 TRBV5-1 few CASSYGGGISYEQYF TGCGCCAGCAGCTACGGCGGGGGTATCTCCTACGAGCAGTACTTC
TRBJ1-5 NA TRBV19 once CASSITRTRGGNQPQHF TGTGCCAGTAGTATAACCCGGACGCGTGGTGGGAATCAGCCCCAGCATTTT
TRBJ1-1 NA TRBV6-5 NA CASSSQSMRTEAFF TGTGCCAGCAGCTCCCAGAGTATGAGGACTGAAGCTTTCTTT
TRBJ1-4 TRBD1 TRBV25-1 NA CASSTGGIGEKLFF TGTGCCAGCAGTACAGGGGGTATTGGGGAAAAACTGTTTTTT
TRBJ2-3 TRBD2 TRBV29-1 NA CSVDGAGDRDTQYF TGCAGCGTTGACGGCGCGGGAGACCGAGATACGCAGTATTTT
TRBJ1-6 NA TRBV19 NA CASTRGDGNYNSPLHF TGTGCCAGTACCCGCGGGGACGGAAACTATAATTCACCCCTCCACTTT
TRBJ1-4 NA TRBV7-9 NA CASSLATGPREKLFF TGTGCCAGCAGCTTAGCTACGGGTCCGCGGGAAAAACTGTTTTTT
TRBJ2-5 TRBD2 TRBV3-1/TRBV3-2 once CASSPTALAGRGRETQYF TGTGCCAGCAGCCCTACCGCCTTAGCGGGTCGGGGAAGAGAGACCCAGTACTTC
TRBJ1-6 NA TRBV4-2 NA CASSQGVDSPLHF TGTGCCAGCAGCCAAGGGGTCGACTCACCCCTCCACTTT
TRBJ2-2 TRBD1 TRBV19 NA CASHDRVGLFF TGTGCCAGTCACGACAGGGTAGGGCTGTTTTTT
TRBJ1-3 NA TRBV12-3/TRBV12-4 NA CASSTNGGLTIYF TGTGCCAGCAGCACCAACGGAGGCCTCACCATATATTTT
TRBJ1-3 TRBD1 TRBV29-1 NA CSVDSRGDRAGNTIYF TGCAGCGTTGACTCTCGCGGGGACAGGGCCGGAAACACCATATATTTT
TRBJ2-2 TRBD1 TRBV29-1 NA CSARTGGRSGELFF TGCAGCGCACGGACAGGGGGGCGGTCCGGGGAGCTGTTTTTT
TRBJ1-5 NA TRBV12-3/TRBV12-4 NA CASSFNSQPQHF TGTGCCAGCAGTTTTAACTCCCAGCCCCAGCATTTT
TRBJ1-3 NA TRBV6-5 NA CASSYRPSSGNTIYF TGTGCCAGCAGTTACAGGCCGAGCTCTGGAAACACCATATATTTT
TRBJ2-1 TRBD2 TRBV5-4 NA CASSLGLAGAVNNEQFF TGTGCCAGCAGCTTGGGACTAGCGGGAGCCGTGAACAATGAGCAGTTCTTC
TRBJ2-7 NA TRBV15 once CATSRAWESNEQYF TGTGCCACCAGCAGAGCGTGGGAATCCAACGAGCAGTACTTC
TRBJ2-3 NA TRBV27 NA CASSLWGTDTQYF TGTGCCAGCAGTTTATGGGGCACAGATACGCAGTATTTT
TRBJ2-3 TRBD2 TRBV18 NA CASSPRREFPPDTQYF TGTGCCAGCTCACCACGGCGGGAGTTCCCCCCCGATACGCAGTATTTT
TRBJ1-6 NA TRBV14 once CASSQGGIYNSPLHF TGTGCCAGCAGCCAAGGGGGGATCTATAATTCACCCCTCCACTTT
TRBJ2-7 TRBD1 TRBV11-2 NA CASSTHRGPIAYEQYF TGTGCCAGCAGCACCCACAGGGGACCCATAGCCTACGAGCAGTACTTC
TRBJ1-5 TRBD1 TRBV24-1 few CATAGQGVNQPQHF TGTGCCACCGCAGGACAGGGGGTCAATCAGCCCCAGCATTTT
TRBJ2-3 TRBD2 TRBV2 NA CASSVEREAQYF TGTGCCAGCAGTGTAGAGCGGGAGGCGCAGTATTTT
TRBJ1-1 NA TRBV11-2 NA CASSLRENTEAFF TGTGCCAGCAGCTTACGTGAGAACACTGAAGCTTTCTTT
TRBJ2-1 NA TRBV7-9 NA CASSLDWGAWQFF TGTGCCAGCAGCCTAGACTGGGGGGCTTGGCAGTTCTTC
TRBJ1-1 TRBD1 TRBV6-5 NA CASSSLTGAPEAFF TGTGCCAGCAGTTCCTTAACAGGGGCCCCTGAAGCTTTCTTT
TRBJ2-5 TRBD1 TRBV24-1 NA CATSALDREEETQYF TGTGCCACCAGTGCCTTGGACAGGGAGGAAGAGACCCAGTACTTC
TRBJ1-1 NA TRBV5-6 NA CASTPQGVNTEAFF TGTGCCAGCACCCCACAGGGAGTGAACACTGAAGCTTTCTTT
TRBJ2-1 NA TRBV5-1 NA CASSLVAGAYSYNEQFF TGCGCCAGCAGCTTGGTCGCGGGGGCCTACTCCTACAATGAGCAGTTCTTC